This T cell receptor (beta chain) comes out of a study of graft-versus-host responses after intestinal transplantation. Looking at the study overall: The recipients all started with anti-thymocyte globulin induction and then took tacrolimus and steroids for about three years.

Lymphocytes from graft epithelium and lamina propria were isolated. Remarks on this clone: Its antigen is not known.

Germline lookup yields CDR1 SGHRS and CDR2 YFSETQ. V dropped 4 bases and J dropped 3 bases, with 12 bases sitting between them. This CDR3 has 14 amino acids. Here immunoSEQ multiplex PCR was the method, and the copy in TCRdb shows in-frame clones only, minus some. The profile covers around 20,000 clones, with around 78% appearing a single time and under 4% taken by the ten largest. Study findings and constraints: Early post-transplant HvG declines tracked with peak circulating GvH clone levels. Allografts carried high graft-versus-host to host-versus-graft clonal ratios in patients having graft-donor T cell macrochimerism.

The chain recombines TRBV5-1 with TRBJ2-3; possibly TRBD2 for D (6 bases). Sequencing used ileum tissue, obtained 12 days after intestinal transplant. The sequence came from a human patient who received an intestinal transplant, so some T cells may come from the graft donor. CDR3 nucleotide sequence: TGCGCCAGCAGCCGTTGGGCGGGAACAGATACGCAGTATTTT. Translating gives CASSRWAGTDTQYF.